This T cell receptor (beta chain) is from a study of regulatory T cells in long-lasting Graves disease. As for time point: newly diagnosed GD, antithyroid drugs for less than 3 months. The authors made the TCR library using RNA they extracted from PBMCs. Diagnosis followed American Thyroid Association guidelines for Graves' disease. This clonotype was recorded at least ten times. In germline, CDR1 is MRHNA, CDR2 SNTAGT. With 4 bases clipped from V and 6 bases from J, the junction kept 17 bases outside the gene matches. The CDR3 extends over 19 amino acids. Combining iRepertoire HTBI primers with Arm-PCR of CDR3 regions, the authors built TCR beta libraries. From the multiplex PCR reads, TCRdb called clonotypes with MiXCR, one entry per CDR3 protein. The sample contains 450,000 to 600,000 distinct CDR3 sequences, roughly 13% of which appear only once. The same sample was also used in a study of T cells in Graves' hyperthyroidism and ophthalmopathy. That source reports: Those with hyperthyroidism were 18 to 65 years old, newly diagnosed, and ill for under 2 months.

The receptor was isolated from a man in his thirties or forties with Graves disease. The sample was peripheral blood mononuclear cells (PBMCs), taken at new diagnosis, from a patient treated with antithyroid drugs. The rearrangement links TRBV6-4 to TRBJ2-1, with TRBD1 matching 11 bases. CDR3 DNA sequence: TGTGCCAGCAGTGCGCGGGGGACAGGGGGGACTGTAACCTCCAATGAGCAGTTCTTC. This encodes CASSARGTGGTVTSNEQFF.